The count of the clone carrying this T cell receptor (beta chain) is one. Sequencing was performed with immunoSEQ multiplex PCR; in TCRdb, only in-frame clones are kept and a portion is missing. This table holds 65,000 to 75,000 clones, approximately 92% found once. V was clipped by 5 bases and J by 3 bases, with 11 bases between them. Germline values: CDR1 MNHEY, CDR2 SVGAGI. CDR3 length: 14 residues. The data belong to a study of T cell changes during pregnancy in multiple sclerosis. The receptor was derived from a female donor in good health, enrolled as a control in a pregnancy study. The chain couples TRBV6-5 to TRBJ1-5, with D possibly matching TRBD1 (5 bases). The material sequenced was CD8+ T cells from peripheral blood mononuclear cells, taken in the third trimester of pregnancy. The CDR3 region has the DNA TGTGCCAGCAGTCGCGACAGTCTCAATCAGCCCCAGCATTTT. It translates to CASSRDSLNQPQHF.